Listed below are T cell receptor beta chains from one sample, sequenced in a study of blood T cell repertoires in COVID-19. The repertoire was sequenced with immunoSEQ multiplex PCR; TCRdb's copy has only in-frame clones and lacks some. The table lists about 160,000 clones, 80% of them singletons, with around 6.1% in the top ten. The material sequenced was PBMCs or T cells enriched from blood (not recorded which). The source of these receptors is a man aged 35 to 55 who had recovered from COVID-19. Both conserved end residues are part of each CDR3. D genes are given only for firm matches. A row's size may be missing; if present it is once, few, many or a size class.

d_call	v_call	clone_size	j_call	cdr3_nt	cdr3_aa
.	TRBV21-1	.	TRBJ1-3	TGTGCCAGCAGGGGGCGCGTTAGAAACACCATATATTTT	CASRGRVRNTIYF
TRBD1	TRBV10-3	few	TRBJ1-2	TGTGCCATCAGTGGGCCGATACAGGGGGCAAACTATGGCTACACCTTC	CAISGPIQGANYGYTF
TRBD2	TRBV27	.	TRBJ2-3	TGTGCCAGCAGCGGGGGGGCCCCAGATACGCAGTATTTT	CASSGGAPDTQYF
.	TRBV30	.	TRBJ1-4	TGTGCCTGGAGTCGGGGGTCGATAAATGAAAAACTGTTTTTT	CAWSRGSINEKLFF
.	TRBV6-5	.	TRBJ1-1	TGTGCCAGCAGTTACAACGAGGGCCTGGGGACTGAAGCTTTCTTT	CASSYNEGLGTEAFF
.	TRBV30	.	TRBJ1-2	TGTGCCTGGAGTGTACTGGACGGGGGGGTCGATTATGGCTACACCTTC	CAWSVLDGGVDYGYTF
.	TRBV5-4	once	TRBJ2-3	TGTGCCAGCAGTCCCGCAGGGTCGAGGTTCGCAGATACGCAGTATTTT	CASSPAGSRFADTQYF
.	TRBV5-6	once	TRBJ1-2	TGTGCCAGCACCATTGGGCCGGGGTGGATCTATGGCTACACCTTC	CASTIGPGWIYGYTF
.	TRBV7-9	.	TRBJ1-3	TGTGCCAGCAGCGCCCTAGATGGATCTGGAAACACCATATATTTT	CASSALDGSGNTIYF
TRBD1	TRBV3-1/TRBV3-2	.	TRBJ1-1	TGTGCCAGCAGCCGTTGGGACAGTATGAACACTGAAGCTTTCTTT	CASSRWDSMNTEAFF
.	TRBV9	once	TRBJ2-5	TGTGCCAGCAGCGTAGCTAATCAAGAGACCCAGTACTTC	CASSVANQETQYF
.	TRBV6-5	few	TRBJ2-3	TGTGCCAGCAGGTTCCGGGGCACAGATACGCAGTATTTT	CASRFRGTDTQYF
TRBD2	TRBV10-3	.	TRBJ2-3	TGTGCCATCATGCGGGAGATTAACACAGATACGCAGTATTTT	CAIMREINTDTQYF
TRBD2	TRBV7-6	few	TRBJ2-3	TGTGCCAGCAGCGTACTAGCGGGGGGGCCCTCAGATACGCAGTATTTT	CASSVLAGGPSDTQYF
.	TRBV9	once	TRBJ1-5	TGTGCCAGCAGCGTAGCAGTCTGGTGTCTCCCTTATAGCAATCAGCCCCAGCATTTT	CASSVAVWCLPYSNQPQHF